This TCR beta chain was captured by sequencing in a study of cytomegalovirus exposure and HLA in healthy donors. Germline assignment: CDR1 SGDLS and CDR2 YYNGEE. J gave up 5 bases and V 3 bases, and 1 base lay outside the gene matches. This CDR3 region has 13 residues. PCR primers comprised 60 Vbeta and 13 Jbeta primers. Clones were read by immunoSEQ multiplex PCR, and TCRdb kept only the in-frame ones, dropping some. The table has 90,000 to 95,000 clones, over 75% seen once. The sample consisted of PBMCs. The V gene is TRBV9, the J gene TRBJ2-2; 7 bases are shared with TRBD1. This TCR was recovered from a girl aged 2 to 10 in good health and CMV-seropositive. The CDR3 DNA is TGTGCCAGCAGCGAGACAGGGACCGGGGAGCTGTTTTTT. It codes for CASSETGTGELFF.